The 23 T cell receptor beta chains below were found in one sample sequenced in a study of cytomegalovirus exposure and HLA in healthy donors. Primers included in the PCR were 60 Vbeta and 13 Jbeta primers. Clones were read by immunoSEQ multiplex PCR, and TCRdb kept only the in-frame ones, dropping some. The data hold 150,000 to 200,000 clones, with roughly 83% observed a single time. Sequenced: PBMCs. The receptors derive from a woman in her forties or fifties in good health and CMV-seronegative.

The gene calls are TRBV11-2 and TRBJ2-7; TRBD2 matches at 9 bases. Trimming at V came to 5 bases and at J to 6 bases, leaving 8 bases not matched to a gene. This CDR3 contains 14 residues. CDR1 and CDR2 from the germline V gene are SGHAT and FQNNGV. The chain's CDR3 is CASSGLLAGSEQYF. The CDR3, as DNA: TGTGCCAGCAGCGGGCTGCTAGCGGGAAGCGAGCAGTACTTC. The full variable domain, in which reference TRBV11-2 and TRBJ2-7 provide the parts outside the CDR3, is EAGVAQSPRYKIIEKRQSVAFWCNPISGHATLYWYQQILGQGPKLLIQFQNNGVVDDSQLPKDRFSAERLKGVDSTLKIQPAKLEDSAVYLCASSGLLAGSEQYFGPGTRLTVT.

The V call is TRBV11-2, the J call TRBJ2-1, with 8 bases lining up with TRBD2. CDR3 length equals 15 residues. V lost 3 bases, J lost 5 bases, and 6 bases stayed unmatched. The germline gives CDR1 SGHAT, CDR2 FQNNGV. The CDR3 sequence: CASSFTSGSNNEQFF. The CDR3 bases are TGTGCCAGCAGCTTTACTAGCGGAAGTAACAATGAGCAGTTCTTC.

This clone has just a few counts. The chain joins TRBV11-2 to TRBJ2-7; TRBD2 might be the D (6 bases). Looked up from germline, CDR1 is SGHAT and CDR2 is FQNNGV. Trimming removed 8 bases at V and 3 bases at J, with 14 bases between. CDR3 length equals 13 residues. The CDR3 DNA sequence: TGTGCCAGCGCGGGACTCATTAACTACGAGCAGTACTTC. Residues: CASAGLINYEQYF.

The count of this clone is one. V gene TRBV4-3 combines with J gene TRBJ1-1; perhaps TRBD1 as D (5 bases). The CDR3 runs to 14 residues. The V and J ends lost 1 base and 4 bases respectively, with 10 bases between them. From germline, CDR1 is LGHNA and CDR2 YSLEER. The CDR3 loop reads CASSQVGGVTEAFF. CDR3 nucleotides: TGCGCCAGCAGCCAAGTGGGGGGGGTCACTGAAGCTTTCTTT.

The rearrangement joins TRBV9 to TRBJ1-3; no clear D. Germline V gene data show CDR1 as SGDLS and CDR2 as YYNGEE. CDR3 length: 15 residues. V shed 0 bases and J shed 4 bases, with 11 bases lying between them. The chain's CDR3 is CASSVAGLSGNTIYF. The CDR3 DNA is TGTGCCAGCAGCGTAGCAGGTTTATCAGGAAACACCATATATTTT.

This rearrangement joins TRBV7-9 to TRBJ2-1; D gene ambiguous. Trimming shortened V by 5 bases and J by 2 bases, and 7 bases separated the two germline ends. CDR3 length: 13 amino acids. Germline V lookup: CDR1 SEHNR, CDR2 FQNEAQ (reference sequence). The CDR3: CASSPGTYNEQFF. In DNA, the CDR3 is TGTGCCAGCAGCCCAGGCACCTACAATGAGCAGTTCTTC.

The chain links TRBV5-1 to TRBJ2-1, with 7 bases fitting TRBD2. V gave up 3 bases and J gave up 2 bases; unmatched junction bases: 5. Germline-derived CDR1 and CDR2 are SGHRS and YFSETQ. The CDR3 is 15 amino acids. The chain's CDR3 is CASSSGLEPYNEQFF. The DNA for the CDR3 is TGCGCCAGCAGCTCCGGACTAGAACCCTACAATGAGCAGTTCTTC.

The genes are TRBV7-2 and TRBJ1-4, with 7 bases matching TRBD1. CDR1 SGHTA and CDR2 FQGNSA come from the germline V gene. The CDR3 covers 15 residues. V dropped 5 bases and J dropped 3; count of bases not matched to a gene: 6. CDR3 nucleotide sequence: TGTGCCAGCAGCCTTGACAGGGATCCTAATGAAAAACTGTTTTTT. This codes for CASSLDRDPNEKLFF.

About this clone: Additional DNA sequences in this sample encode the identical CDR3. The chain is built from TRBV5-4 and TRBJ1-2, with 10 bases aligning to TRBD1. V was pared by 3 bases and J by 3 bases, with 5 bases of the junction left unmatched. This CDR3 comprises 15 residues. The germline CDR1 and CDR2 sequences are SGHNT and YYREEE (reference sequence). As DNA, the CDR3 is TGTGCCAGCAGCTCTCGGGACAGGGGAGACTATGGCTACACCTTC. Protein product: CASSSRDRGDYGYTF.

The chain links TRBV29-1 to TRBJ1-2; D might be TRBD1 (6 bases). V was trimmed by 7 bases and J by 4 bases, leaving 10 bases between them. The CDR3 runs 11 residues. Germline CDR1 SQVTM, CDR2 ANQGSEA. CDR3 sequence (DNA): TGCAGCGCCGGACAGTCCTATGGCTACACCTTC. This gives the protein CSAGQSYGYTF.

A word on this clone: This sample also contains other DNA sequences that code for the same CDR3. The genes are TRBV7-2 and TRBJ1-1; TRBD1 matches at 7 bases. CDR1 and CDR2 from the germline V gene are SGHTA and FQGNSA. The CDR3 is made up of 15 amino acids. V lost 7 bases to trimming and J lost 4 bases; unmatched junction nucleotides: 12. The DNA for the CDR3 is TGTGCCAGCACCCTTCAATCCACAGGGGTCACTGAAGCTTTCTTT. This translates into CASTLQSTGVTEAFF.

The chain links TRBV7-9 to TRBJ2-1; 7 positions agree with TRBD2. CDR1 SEHNR and CDR2 FQNEAQ come from the germline V gene (reference sequence). After removal of 3 bases from V and 7 bases from J, the junction contained 6 bases not matched to a gene. This CDR3 is built from 14 residues. In DNA form, the CDR3 reads TGTGCCAGCAGCTTTACGGGGAGGGGAAATGAGCAGTTCTTC. It translates to CASSFTGRGNEQFF.

The count of this clone is one. The chain recombines TRBV10-3 with TRBJ1-2; D is ambiguous. The V end lost 6 bases, the J end lost 3 bases, and 20 bases lay between the germline ends. The CDR3 is made up of 16 amino acids. The germline V gene has CDR1 ENHRY and CDR2 SYGVKD. CDR3 DNA sequence: TGTGCCATCAGCGTCCTCGGGAACCGCGGGGACTATGGCTACACCTTC. Amino acid sequence: CAISVLGNRGDYGYTF.

This clone has only one observation. The chain carries TRBV5-1 and TRBJ2-5, with TRBD2 matching over 7 bases. The J call may be wrong; the DNA end is better matched by TRBJ2-7. This CDR3 has 16 residues. Germline assignment: CDR1 SGHRS and CDR2 YFSETQ. DNA for the CDR3: TGCGCCAGCAGTGGGGGGGGAGCGGGGATTTCCTACGAGCAGTACTTC. Amino acids: CASSGGGAGISYEQYF.

This clone was detected only once. The CDR3 here is CASSLGGTANTEAFF. The CDR3 DNA reads as TGTGCCAGCAGCTTGGGGGGGACAGCGAACACTGAAGCTTTCTTT. The chain combines TRBV5-5 with TRBJ1-1, with TRBD1 matching 7 bases. The CDR3 contains 15 residues. The junction had 3 bases not matched to a gene; V was cut back by 0 bases and J by 1 base. Germline V gives CDR1 SGHKS, CDR2 YYEKEE (reference sequence).

In nucleotides, the CDR3 is TGTGCCAGCAGCTCACCTAGCCACTACGAGCAGTACTTC. It specifies CASSSPSHYEQYF. The V and J genes are TRBV7-2 and TRBJ2-7; perhaps TRBD2 as D (5 bases). Trimming took 4 bases from V and 3 from J, leaving 10 bases between them. The CDR3 is 13 amino acids. Germline CDR1 is SGHTA and CDR2 is FQGNSA.

In DNA, the CDR3 is TGTGCCAGCAGCCAGGTTGGGACTAGCGGGAGCTCCTACAATGAGCAGTTCTTC. It yields the protein CASSQVGTSGSSYNEQFF. The chain is built from TRBV4-2 and TRBJ2-1; 14 positions match TRBD2. The length of the CDR3 is 18 residues. Germline-derived CDR1 and CDR2 are LGHNA and YNFKEQ. V shed 3 bases, J shed 0 bases, and the junction held 4 bases outside the gene matches.

This chain joins TRBV5-1 and TRBJ2-7; maybe TRBD2 (5 bases). Germline V gene data show CDR1 as SGHRS and CDR2 as YFSETQ. The CDR3 has 15 residues. Trimming shortened V by 4 bases and J by 3 bases, and 17 bases separated the two germline ends. The DNA for the CDR3 is TGCGCCAGCAGCCCTCCTCGGACTGAAAACTACGAGCAGTACTTC. Its protein product is CASSPPRTENYEQYF.

This clone was seen only once. The rearrangement links TRBV2 to TRBJ1-2; tentatively, D is TRBD1 (5 bases). V lost 1 base to trimming and J lost 7 bases, with 16 bases between them. This CDR3 region has 15 residues. Germline CDR1 reads SNHLY; CDR2 reads FYNNEI. For the CDR3, the DNA is TGTGCCAGCAGTGAAGAAGGGGTCTCGATATGTGGCTACACCTTC. Residues: CASSEEGVSICGYTF.

The chain combines TRBV28 with TRBJ2-5; D is possibly TRBD2 (6 bases). The CDR3 has 13 amino acids. With 10 bases removed from V and 1 base from J, the gap between germline ends came to 13 bases. Germline CDR1 and CDR2: MDHEN and SYDVKM. The CDR3 protein is CATLRDSQETQYF. The CDR3 coding sequence is TGTGCCACCCTCCGGGACTCCCAAGAGACCCAGTACTTC.

The chain carries TRBV6-6 and TRBJ1-2, with D perhaps matching TRBD1 (6 bases). This CDR3 is built from 13 residues. Germline V gene data show CDR1 as MNHNY and CDR2 as SVGAGI (reference sequence). Trimming left V 5 bases short and J 5 bases short, with 12 bases between. The CDR3 nucleotides read TGTGCCAGCAGTGTTGACAGGATGTATGGCTACACCTTC. It is translated as CASSVDRMYGYTF.

The gene calls are TRBV7-2 and TRBJ1-5; 11 bases match TRBD1. Per the germline V gene, CDR1 is SGHTA and CDR2 is FQGNSA. The CDR3 loop spans 18 amino acids. After removal of 0 bases from V and 6 bases from J, the junction contained 10 bases not matched to a gene. The CDR3 DNA sequence: TGTGCCAGCAGCTTAGCTCCCCGAGGACAGGGGGCGCGTCAGCCCCAGCATTTT. Its protein is CASSLAPRGQGARQPQHF. Complete variable domain (other parts from reference TRBV7-2 and TRBJ1-5): GAGVSQSPSNKVTEKGKDVELRCDPISGHTALYWYRQSLGQGLEFLIYFQGNSAPDKSGLPSDRFSAERTGGSVSTLTIQRTQQEDSAVYLCASSLAPRGQGARQPQHFGDGTRLSIL.

This rearrangement joins TRBV11-3 to TRBJ2-2; weak D call: TRBD1 (5 bases). This CDR3 contains 15 residues. V was shortened by 5 bases and J by 3 bases, with 13 bases between the two germline ends. From germline, CDR1 is SGHNT and CDR2 YENEEA. The CDR3 bases are TGTGCCAGCAGCCAGGGCCTAAGGGACACCGGGGAGCTGTTTTTT. Encoded protein: CASSQGLRDTGELFF.